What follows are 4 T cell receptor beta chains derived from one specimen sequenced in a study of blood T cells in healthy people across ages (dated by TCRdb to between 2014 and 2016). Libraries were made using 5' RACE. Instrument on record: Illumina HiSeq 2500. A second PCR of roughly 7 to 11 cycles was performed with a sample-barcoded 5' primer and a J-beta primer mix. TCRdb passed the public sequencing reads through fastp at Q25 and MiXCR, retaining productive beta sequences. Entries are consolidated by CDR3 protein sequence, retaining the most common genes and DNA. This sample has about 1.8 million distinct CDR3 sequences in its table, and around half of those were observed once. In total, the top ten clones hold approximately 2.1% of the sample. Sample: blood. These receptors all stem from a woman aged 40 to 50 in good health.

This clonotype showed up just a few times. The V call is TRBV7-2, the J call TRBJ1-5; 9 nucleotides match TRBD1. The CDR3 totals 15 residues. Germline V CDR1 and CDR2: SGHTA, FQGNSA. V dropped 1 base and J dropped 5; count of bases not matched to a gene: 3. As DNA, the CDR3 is TGTGCCAGCAGCTTAGGTGGGACAGGGCATCAGCCCCAGCATTTT. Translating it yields CASSLGGTGHQPQHF. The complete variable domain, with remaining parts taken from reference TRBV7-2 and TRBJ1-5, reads GAGVSQSPSNKVTEKGKDVELRCDPISGHTALYWYRQSLGQGLEFLIYFQGNSAPDKSGLPSDRFSAERTGGSVSTLTIQRTQQEDSAVYLCASSLGGTGHQPQHFGDGTRLSIL.

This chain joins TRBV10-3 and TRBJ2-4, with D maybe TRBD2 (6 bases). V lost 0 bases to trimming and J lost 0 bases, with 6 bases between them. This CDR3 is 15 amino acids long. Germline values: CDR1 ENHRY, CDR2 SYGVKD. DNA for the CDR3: TGTGCCATCAGTGAGTCGGGACTAGCCAAAAACATTCAGTACTTC. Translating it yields CAISESGLAKNIQYF.

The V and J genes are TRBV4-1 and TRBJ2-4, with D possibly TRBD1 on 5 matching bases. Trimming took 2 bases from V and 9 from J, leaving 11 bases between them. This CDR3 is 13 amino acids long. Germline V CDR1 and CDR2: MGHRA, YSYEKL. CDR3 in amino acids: CASSQPEDTIQYF. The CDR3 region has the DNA TGCGCCAGCAGCCAACCTGAGGACACCATTCAGTACTTC.

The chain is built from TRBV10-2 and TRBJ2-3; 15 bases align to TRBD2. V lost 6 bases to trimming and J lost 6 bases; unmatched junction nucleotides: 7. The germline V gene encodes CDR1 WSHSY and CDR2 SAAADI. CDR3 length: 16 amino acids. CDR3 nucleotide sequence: TGCGCCAGCAGGAGGACTAGCGGGGGGGCGGCGGATACGCAGTATTTT. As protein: CASRRTSGGAADTQYF.